Sequencing of this T cell receptor (beta chain) was carried out in a study of blood T cell repertoires in COVID-19. The CDR3 runs 14 residues. CDR1 is SNHLY and CDR2 is FYNNEI in the germline V gene. Notes on this clone: Compared with germline, one end of the junction differs, possibly owing to a read error.

The repertoire was sequenced with immunoSEQ multiplex PCR; TCRdb's copy has only in-frame clones and lacks some. The profile shows 110,000 to 150,000 clones, 75% to 85% of them singletons. This receptor was taken from a woman older than 75 with acute or convalescent COVID-19. The chain joins TRBV2 to TRBJ2-4; 14 nucleotides line up with TRBD2. The source material was peripheral blood. CDR3 region: CASSDMGLAGASDF. The DNA of the CDR3 is TGTGCCAGCAGTGATATGGGACTAGCGGGAGCTTCGGACTTC.